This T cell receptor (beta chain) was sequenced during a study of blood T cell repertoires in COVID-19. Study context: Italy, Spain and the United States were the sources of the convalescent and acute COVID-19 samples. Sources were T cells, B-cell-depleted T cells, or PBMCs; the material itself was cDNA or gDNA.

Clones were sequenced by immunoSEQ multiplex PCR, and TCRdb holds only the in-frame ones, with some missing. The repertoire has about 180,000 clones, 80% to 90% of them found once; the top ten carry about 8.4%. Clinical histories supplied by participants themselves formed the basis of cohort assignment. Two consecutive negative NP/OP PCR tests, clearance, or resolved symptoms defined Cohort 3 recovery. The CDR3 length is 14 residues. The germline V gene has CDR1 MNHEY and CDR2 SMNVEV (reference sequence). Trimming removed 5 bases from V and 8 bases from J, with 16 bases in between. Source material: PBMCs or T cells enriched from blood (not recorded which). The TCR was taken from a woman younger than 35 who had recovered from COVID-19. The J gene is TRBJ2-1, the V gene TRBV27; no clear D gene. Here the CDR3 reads CASSPLESSYEQFF. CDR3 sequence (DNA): TGTGCCAGCAGTCCCCTTGAGTCGTCATATGAGCAGTTCTTC.